This TCR beta chain was observed in a study of blood T cell repertoires in COVID-19. Study in general: Sources were T cells, B-cell-depleted T cells, or PBMCs; the material itself was cDNA or gDNA.

Per the authors' pipeline: Amplified reference gene primers provided the basis for estimating nucleated cell counts. Clones were read by immunoSEQ multiplex PCR, and TCRdb kept only the in-frame ones, dropping some. The DNA was the basis for D and trimming; V, J and clone size are from that table. Of over 130,000 clones listed, less than 85% are singletons. The germline CDR1 and CDR2 sequences are LNHDA and SQIVND (reference sequence). Between the trimmed V and J ends, which lost 4 bases and 4 bases, there was a span of 10 bases. This CDR3 comprises 13 residues. Grouping used clinical history reported by participants in a survey and questionnaire.

The specimen sequenced was PBMCs or T cells enriched from blood (not recorded which). This sequence originates from a woman aged 18-30 years who had been exposed to COVID-19. The genes are TRBV19 and TRBJ1-1, with a weak D call TRBD1 (5 bases). The CDR3 region is CASSRIGATEAFF. The CDR3 DNA follows: TGTGCCAGTAGTAGAATAGGGGCCACTGAAGCTTTCTTT.